This T cell receptor beta chain was sequenced in a study of glioma-infiltrating T cells. The iRepertoire nested amplicon-rescue multiplex PCR amplified TCR alpha and beta CDR3s from RNA. Tissue mRNA or PBMC total RNA, about 90-400 ng, went into one-step reverse transcription and amplification. TCRdb re-analysed the multiplex PCR reads in MiXCR, keeping a single row per CDR3 protein. The data contain some 93,000 distinct CDR3 sequences, around 37% of them singletons. This clonotype was recorded only once. Its matching antigen is unknown. A junction boundary mismatches the germline segment, possibly from a read error. Germline values: CDR1 DFQATT, CDR2 SNEGSKA (reference sequence). The CDR3 covers 16 residues. Broader study findings: Tissue and blood shared very few CDR3 sequences. Tissue-blood divergence was below expectation in non-neoplastic patients, above in gliomas.

The TCR was taken from a human donor with low-grade glioma or glioblastoma, undergoing nonglioma brain surgery, or in good health (not recorded which). The rearrangement uses TRBV20-1 and TRBJ1-5; tentatively, D is TRBD1 (5 bases). The sample taken for sequencing was glioma tissue, nonneoplastic brain tissue, or PBMCs (not recorded which). The CDR3 coding sequence is TGCAGTGCCCGAATTCCCAGGGAACTTAGCAATCAGCTCCAGCATTTT. It is translated as CSARIPRELSNQLQHF.